This T cell receptor beta chain was captured in a study of blood T cell repertoires in COVID-19. Study summary: PBMCs, B-cell-depleted T cells, or T cells provided the cDNA or gDNA that made up the material.

Assay: immunoSEQ multiplex PCR; the TCRdb copy retains only in-frame clones and omits some. The data contain about 200,000 clones, 80% to 90% of them singletons. As to this clone: Other DNA sequences in the same sample also yield this CDR3.

Participants classified as exposed had met a COVID-19 case within 2 weeks before study entry. The CDR3 covers 13 residues. Germline V gives CDR1 ENHRY, CDR2 SYGVKD. Trimming took 9 bases from V and 0 from J, leaving 9 bases between them. The sequence derives from a woman in her twenties or thirties who had been exposed to COVID-19. Sequenced input: PBMCs or T cells enriched from blood (not recorded which). The rearrangement uses TRBV10-3 and TRBJ1-5, with TRBD1 as a possible D gene (6 bases). CDR3 sequence reads: CAISRGSNQPQHF. The CDR3 DNA reads TGTGCCATTTCCAGGGGTAGCAATCAGCCCCAGCATTTT.